This T cell receptor (beta chain) came from a study of blood T cell repertoires in COVID-19. Some clones are missing from TCRdb's copy, which holds only in-frame ones; the method was immunoSEQ multiplex PCR. The table shows 40,000 to 50,000 clones, with around 82% occurring only once. This clone was found once. Material for sequencing was peripheral blood. This sequence was found in a man in his forties or fifties with active or convalescent COVID-19.

The CDR3: CASSQEPRIHQYF. The CDR3 DNA reads TGTGCCAGCAGCCAGGAGCCTCGCATACATCAGTACTTC. The chain combines TRBV3-1 (or the pseudogene TRBV3-2) with TRBJ2-4, with no clear D. The CDR3 covers 13 residues. Germline V lookup: CDR1 LGHDT, CDR2 YNNKEL (reference sequence). The ends were cut back, 3 bases at V and 12 bases at J, with 15 bases in the middle.